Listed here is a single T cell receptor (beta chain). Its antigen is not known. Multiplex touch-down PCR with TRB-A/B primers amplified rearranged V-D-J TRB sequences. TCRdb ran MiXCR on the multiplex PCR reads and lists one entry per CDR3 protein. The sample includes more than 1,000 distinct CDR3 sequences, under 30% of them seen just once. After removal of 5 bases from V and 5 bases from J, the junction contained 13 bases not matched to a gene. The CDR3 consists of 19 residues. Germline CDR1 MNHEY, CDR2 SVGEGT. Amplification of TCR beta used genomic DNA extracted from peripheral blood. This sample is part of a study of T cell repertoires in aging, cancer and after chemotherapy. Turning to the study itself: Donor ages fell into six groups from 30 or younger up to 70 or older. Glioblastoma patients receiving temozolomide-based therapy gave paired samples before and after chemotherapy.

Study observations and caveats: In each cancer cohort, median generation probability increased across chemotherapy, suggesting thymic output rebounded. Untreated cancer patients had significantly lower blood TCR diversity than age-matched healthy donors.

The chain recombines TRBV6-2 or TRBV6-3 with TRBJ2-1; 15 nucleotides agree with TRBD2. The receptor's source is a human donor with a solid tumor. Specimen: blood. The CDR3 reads CASSDPTPGLAGGNNEQFF. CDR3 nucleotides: TGTGCCAGCAGTGATCCCACCCCGGGACTAGCGGGGGGAAACAATGAGCAGTTCTTC.